The 28 T cell receptor beta chains below were found in one sample sequenced in a study of T-cell reconstitution after alpha-beta-depleted transplantation in children. Preparing the TCRbeta library involved the use of unique molecular identifiers. MiXCR was run by TCRdb on the PCR reads, yielding one entry per CDR3 protein. The repertoire includes over 200,000 distinct CDR3 sequences, 7% to 9% of them detected once, and less than 40% sits in the top ten. This sample comprised PBMCs, mostly from graft donor cells, obtained 360 days after TCRalphabeta/CD19-depleted stem cell transplant. The source of these receptors is a male patient aged 2 to 10 who had a stem cell transplant for acute myeloid leukemia, so the T cells may come from the graft donor.

As regards this clonotype: Its ends do not fully match the called genes, so a read error is possible. The genes are TRBV12-3 or TRBV12-4 and TRBJ2-6; 10 bases map to TRBD2. The CDR3 runs 18 residues. DNA of the CDR3: TGTGCCAGCAGTCTAGCGGGAGCCTACCCCTCTGGGGCCAACGTCCTGACTTTC. Protein sequence: CASSLAGAYPSGANVLTF.

This clonotype has a count of ten or more. V and J are TRBV10-3 and TRBJ2-3; D is undetermined. Trimming took 3 bases from V and 7 from J, leaving 5 bases between them. Germline V gene data show CDR1 as ENHRY and CDR2 as SYGVKD. The length of the CDR3 is 11 residues. The CDR3 reads CAISEANTQYF. The CDR3 DNA is TGTGCCATCAGTGAAGCTAATACGCAGTATTTT.

A remark on this clonotype: One end of the junction does not line up with germline, which may come from a read error. The J gene is TRBJ2-7, the V gene TRBV20-1, with 12 nucleotides matching TRBD1. This CDR3 has 17 residues. The germline V gene encodes CDR1 DFQATT and CDR2 SNEGSKA (reference sequence). CDR3 coding DNA: TGCTGTGCTTCCCCCGGGACAGGGGGCTTCGTGGTCGACGAGCAGTACTTC. This sequence encodes CCASPGTGGFVVDEQYF.

The gene calls are TRBV4-1 and TRBJ2-2; D not certain. Trimming removed 0 bases at V and 7 bases at J, with 9 bases between. CDR1 MGHRA and CDR2 YSYEKL come from the germline V gene. The CDR3 runs 14 residues. CDR3 in DNA: TGCGCCAGCAGCCAAGATAACAGCATCGGGGAGCTGTTTTTT. Translating it yields CASSQDNSIGELFF.

This clonotype was seen a few times. This chain links TRBV6-1 with TRBJ1-5, with 9 nucleotides matching TRBD1. Germline V gene data show CDR1 as MNHNS and CDR2 as SASEGT. The CDR3 loop spans 13 amino acids. Germline trimming cut 8 bases from V and 4 bases from J; bases unmatched to any gene: 3. The chain's CDR3 is CASLGQGNQPQHF. CDR3 in DNA: TGTGCCAGCCTGGGACAGGGTAATCAGCCCCAGCATTTT.

This clonotype was seen many times. This chain connects TRBV11-2 to TRBJ2-1, with D perhaps matching TRBD2 (5 bases). Germline V gene data show CDR1 as SGHAT and CDR2 as FQNNGV. V was trimmed by 3 bases and J by 8 bases, leaving 14 bases between them. This CDR3 spans 14 amino acids. The CDR3 bases are TGTGCCAGCAGCTTCTCGGGAATAAGGGATGAGCAGTTCTTC. It specifies CASSFSGIRDEQFF.

This chain links TRBV5-1 with TRBJ1-2; D gene uncertain. Trimming removed 0 bases at V and 6 bases at J, with 9 bases between. CDR3 size: 13 residues. Germline CDR1 SGHRS, CDR2 YFSETQ. The CDR3, as DNA: TGCGCCAGCAGCTTGGTGTCGAGAGATGGCTACACCTTC. This translates into CASSLVSRDGYTF.

This clonotype was seen many times. V usage is TRBV29-1 and J usage is TRBJ1-1; D gene uncertain. V was shortened by 0 bases and J by 0 bases, with 8 bases between the two germline ends. Germline V CDR1 and CDR2: SQVTM, ANQGSEA. This CDR3 comprises 14 residues. In DNA form, the CDR3 reads TGCAGCGTTGAAGAGAAGTCGATGAACACTGAAGCTTTCTTT. It codes for CSVEEKSMNTEAFF.

This chain uses TRBV5-1 with TRBJ2-5, with 8 bases matching TRBD1. This CDR3 spans 16 amino acids. Germline V gene sequence: CDR1 SGHRS, CDR2 YFSETQ. Trimming took 1 base from V and 2 from J; bases not matched to a gene: 7. The CDR3 nucleotides are TGCGCCAGCAGCTTGTCGACAGGGGCCCTACAAGAGACCCAGTACTTC. Its translation is CASSLSTGALQETQYF.

A few counts support this clonotype. The gene calls are TRBV10-3 and TRBJ2-6, with 9 bases fitting TRBD1. The CDR3 is made up of 18 amino acids. Germline V gene data show CDR1 as ENHRY and CDR2 as SYGVKD. J gave up 0 bases and V 0 bases, and 3 bases lay outside the gene matches. CDR3 region: CAISESGTGYSGANVLTF. CDR3 coding DNA: TGTGCCATCAGTGAGTCGGGGACAGGGTACTCTGGGGCCAACGTCCTGACTTTC.

This clonotype was counted only a few times. The J gene is TRBJ2-3, the V gene TRBV29-1; 9 bases are a match to TRBD2. The ends lost 4 bases at V and 4 bases at J; junction bases unmatched: 6. The CDR3 totals 14 residues. Germline CDR1 SQVTM, CDR2 ANQGSEA. DNA for the CDR3: TGCAGCGTTGTCTTGGCGGGAGGGTCAGATACGCAGTATTTT. Its translation: CSVVLAGGSDTQYF.

In DNA, the CDR3 is TGTGCCAGCATGGGGTACCAAGAGACCCAGTACTTC. Protein: CASMGYQETQYF. The chain combines TRBV6-5 with TRBJ2-5; D is unclear. Trimming shortened V by 7 bases and J by 0 bases, and 6 bases separated the two germline ends. The CDR3 length is 12 residues. CDR1 is MNHEY, CDR2 SVGAGI, per germline.

This clonotype was observed a few times. The rearrangement uses TRBV12-3 or TRBV12-4 and TRBJ1-3; D is possibly TRBD1 (6 bases). V was cut by 3 bases and J by 0 bases, with 15 bases left in between. This CDR3 contains 17 residues. The CDR3 DNA sequence: TGTGCCAGCAGTTTCCGGACAGCGTCGAGCTCTGGAAACACCATATATTTT. This encodes CASSFRTASSSGNTIYF.

This clonotype was seen repeatedly, ten times or more. The rearrangement uses TRBV29-1 and TRBJ2-5; weak D call: TRBD2 (5 bases). This CDR3 is built from 13 residues. The germline V gene encodes CDR1 SQVTM and CDR2 ANQGSEA. Deletions cut 7 bases from V and 5 bases from J, with 17 bases between. The CDR3 region is CSANEAGGETQYF. The CDR3 coding sequence is TGCAGCGCAAACGAGGCGGGTGGGGAGACCCAGTACTTC.

This clonotype was recorded many times. The J gene is TRBJ2-7, the V gene TRBV10-3; 7 nucleotides agree with TRBD1. Germline V gene sequence: CDR1 ENHRY, CDR2 SYGVKD. Trimming cost V 0 bases and J 6 bases; bases outside gene matches: 5. The CDR3 has 14 residues. The CDR3 nucleotides are TGTGCCATCAGTGAGTCGGGACAGTGGTTCGAGCAGTACGTC. Translating gives CAISESGQWFEQYV.

V and J are TRBV2 and TRBJ2-2; the D gene could be TRBD1 or TRBD2 (5 bases each). This CDR3 has 15 amino acids. V was clipped by 5 bases and J by 3 bases, with 13 bases between them. The germline V gene has CDR1 SNHLY and CDR2 FYNNEI. The CDR3 is CASSRMGPDTGELFF. The DNA of the CDR3 is TGTGCCAGCAGTAGAATGGGACCCGACACCGGGGAGCTGTTTTTT.

This clonotype has at least ten counts. This rearrangement joins TRBV29-1 to TRBJ2-3; maybe TRBD1 (5 bases). Germline loops: CDR1 SQVTM, CDR2 ANQGSEA. V was pared by 0 bases and J by 6 bases, with 16 bases between. The CDR3 is 15 residues long. The CDR3 bases are TGCAGCGTTGAAGATAGGGGTCACGGCCGGGATACGCAGTATTTT. It codes for CSVEDRGHGRDTQYF.

In its sample, this clonotype was seen a few times. The rearrangement joins TRBV29-1 to TRBJ2-5, with 12 bases aligning to TRBD2. Germline CDR1 reads SQVTM; CDR2 reads ANQGSEA. CDR3 size: 19 residues. The junction had 18 bases not matched to a gene; V was cut back by 3 bases and J by 4 bases. The CDR3 DNA sequence: TGCAGCGTTGAGAAAGGTGAACTAGCGGGAGGCCCCGACTCAGAGACCCAGTACTTC. Translating gives CSVEKGELAGGPDSETQYF.

A few counts support this clonotype. CDR3 bases: TGTGCCAGCAGCGTGACCGTCTTGGATACGCAGTATTTT. It yields the protein CASSVTVLDTQYF. V is TRBV7-2 and J is TRBJ2-3; D ambiguous. There are 13 residues in the CDR3. Trimming shortened V by 5 bases and J by 6 bases, and 12 bases separated the two germline ends. Germline V gives CDR1 SGHTA, CDR2 FQGNSA.

This clonotype was picked up many times. The V gene is TRBV7-2, the J gene TRBJ2-2, with TRBD2 matching over 14 bases. The CDR3 is 17 residues long. In germline, CDR1 is SGHTA, CDR2 FQGNSA. V shed 5 bases, J shed 9 bases, and the junction held 11 bases outside the gene matches. The CDR3 is CASSPTSGRASRRELFF. The CDR3 DNA is TGTGCCAGCAGCCCGACTAGCGGGAGGGCCAGTAGGAGGGAGCTGTTTTTT.

This clonotype was found a few times. This chain links TRBV20-1 with TRBJ2-7, with 8 nucleotides matching TRBD2. V shed 3 bases and J 3 bases; nucleotides not matched to a gene: 7. The CDR3 is 14 amino acids. In germline, CDR1 is DFQATT, CDR2 SNEGSKA (reference sequence). This chain's CDR3 is CSASPISGSYEQYF. The CDR3 region has the DNA TGCAGTGCTAGCCCGATCAGCGGGAGCTACGAGCAGTACTTC.

This clonotype has a handful of counts. The CDR3 region is CASSLQGLGYEQYF. Here the CDR3 DNA reads TGTGCCAGCAGTTTACAGGGGTTGGGGTACGAGCAGTACTTC. The rearrangement joins TRBV28 to TRBJ2-7; perhaps TRBD1 as D (6 bases). The V end was cut by 2 bases, the J end by 4 bases, with 12 bases between. The CDR3 contains 14 residues. Germline CDR1 is MDHEN and CDR2 is SYDVKM.

Of note for this clonotype: The junction and the germline gene differ at one end; a read error may be behind it. The chain employs TRBV7-7 and TRBJ1-4; D call uncertain. Germline CDR1 SSHAT, CDR2 FNYEAQ (reference sequence). CDR3 length: 14 amino acids. This chain's CDR3 is CASSLRPGDEKLFF. DNA of the CDR3: TGTGCTAGCAGCTTACGACCTGGGGATGAAAAACTGTTTTTT.

This clonotype was seen repeatedly, ten times or more. V gene TRBV29-1 combines with J gene TRBJ1-2; tentative D call: TRBD1 (6 bases). V shed 3 bases and J shed 3 bases, with 11 bases lying between them. The CDR3 has 13 residues. Germline CDR1 and CDR2: SQVTM and ANQGSEA. CDR3: CSVDMYRDYGYTF. CDR3 sequence (DNA): TGCAGCGTTGATATGTACAGGGACTATGGCTACACCTTC.

This clonotype was seen more than once but under ten times. Written as DNA, the CDR3 is TGTGCCAGCAGCCCTGACTACCCGACGGCGGGACTAGCGGGAGCCACTTACAATGAGCAGTTCTTC. Protein product: CASSPDYPTAGLAGATYNEQFF. The chain has TRBV4-2 and TRBJ2-1; TRBD2 aligns across 14 bases. Trimming at V came to 4 bases and at J to 4 bases, leaving 21 bases not matched to a gene. This CDR3 contains 22 residues. From germline, CDR1 is LGHNA and CDR2 YNFKEQ.

V gene TRBV24-1 combines with J gene TRBJ2-7, with D possibly TRBD1 on 5 matching bases. The germline V gene encodes CDR1 KGHDR and CDR2 SFDVKD. V was cut by 12 bases and J by 6 bases, with 17 bases left in between. The CDR3 consists of 12 residues. As DNA, the CDR3 is TGTGCCCTATTTGCAGGGTCGCGCGAGCAGTACGTC. This translates into CALFAGSREQYV.

Only a few counts were recorded for this clonotype. This chain links TRBV7-2 with TRBJ1-1; 7 bases fit TRBD1. The CDR3 sequence is 13 residues long. J gave up 7 bases and V 2 bases, and 4 bases lay outside the gene matches. CDR1 is SGHTA, CDR2 FQGNSA, per germline. In nucleotides, the CDR3 is TGTGCCAGCAGCTTAACAGGGGCGATTGAAGCTTTCTTT. Its protein is CASSLTGAIEAFF.

CDR3 coding DNA: TGTGCCAGCAGTTTGAGGGGCTTGAGGAGGGAGACCCCCTACGAGCAGTACTTC. Protein sequence: CASSLRGLRRETPYEQYF. The J gene is TRBJ2-7, the V gene TRBV12-3 or TRBV12-4; D is perhaps TRBD2 (6 bases). Trimming removed 3 bases from V and 2 bases from J, with 23 bases in between. The CDR3 extends over 18 amino acids.